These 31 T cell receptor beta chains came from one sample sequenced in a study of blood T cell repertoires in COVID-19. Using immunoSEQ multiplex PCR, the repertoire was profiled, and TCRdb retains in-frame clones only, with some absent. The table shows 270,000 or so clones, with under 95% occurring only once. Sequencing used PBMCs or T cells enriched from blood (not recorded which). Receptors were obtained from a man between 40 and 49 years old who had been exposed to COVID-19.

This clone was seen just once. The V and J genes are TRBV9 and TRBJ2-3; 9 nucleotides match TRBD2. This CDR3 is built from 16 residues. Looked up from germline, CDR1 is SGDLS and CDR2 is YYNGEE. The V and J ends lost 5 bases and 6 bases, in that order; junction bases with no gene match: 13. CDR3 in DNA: TGTGCCAGCAGTCTTCAGGGAGCGGGAGGTTTGGATACGCAGTATTTT. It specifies CASSLQGAGGLDTQYF.

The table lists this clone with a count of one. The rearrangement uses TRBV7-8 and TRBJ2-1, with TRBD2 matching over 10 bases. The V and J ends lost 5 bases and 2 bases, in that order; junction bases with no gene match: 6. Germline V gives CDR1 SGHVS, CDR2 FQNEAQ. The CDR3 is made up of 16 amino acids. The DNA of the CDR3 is TGTGCCAGCAGCCCTACTACTAGCGGGGCCTACAATGAGCAGTTCTTC. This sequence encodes CASSPTTSGAYNEQFF.

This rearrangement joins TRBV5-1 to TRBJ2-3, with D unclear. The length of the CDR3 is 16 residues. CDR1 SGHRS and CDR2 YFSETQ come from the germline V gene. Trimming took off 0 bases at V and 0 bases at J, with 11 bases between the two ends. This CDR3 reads CASSLVGPPSTDTQYF. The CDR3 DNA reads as TGCGCCAGCAGCTTGGTCGGTCCCCCGAGCACAGATACGCAGTATTTT.

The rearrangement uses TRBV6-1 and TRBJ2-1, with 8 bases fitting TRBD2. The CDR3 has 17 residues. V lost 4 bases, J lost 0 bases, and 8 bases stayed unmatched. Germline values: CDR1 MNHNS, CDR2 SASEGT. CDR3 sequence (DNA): TGTGCCAGCAGTGCTAACCCCGGGACTAGCTCCTACAATGAGCAGTTCTTC. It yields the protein CASSANPGTSSYNEQFF.

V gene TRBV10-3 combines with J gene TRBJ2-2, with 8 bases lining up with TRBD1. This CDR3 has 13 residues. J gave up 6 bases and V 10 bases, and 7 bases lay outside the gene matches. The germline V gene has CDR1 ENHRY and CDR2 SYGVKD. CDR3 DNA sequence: TGTGCCACCGCAGGGGGCGCTGCCGGGGAGCTGTTTTTT. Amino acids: CATAGGAAGELFF.

CDR3 nucleotide sequence: TGTGCCAGCAGTATGGGACAGGGCGATTATGGCTACACCTTC. Its protein product is CASSMGQGDYGYTF. The chain is built from TRBV28 and TRBJ1-2, with 9 bases identical to TRBD1. Germline values: CDR1 MDHEN, CDR2 SYDVKM. The CDR3 runs 14 residues. With V trimmed by 5 bases and J by 5 bases, 6 bases remained unmatched.

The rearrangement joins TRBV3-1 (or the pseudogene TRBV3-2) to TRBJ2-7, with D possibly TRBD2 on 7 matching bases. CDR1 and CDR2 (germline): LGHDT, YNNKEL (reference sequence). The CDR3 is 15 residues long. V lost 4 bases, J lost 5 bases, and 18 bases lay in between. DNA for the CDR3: TGTGCCAGCAGCCTAAGCGGGACACCAGGCCACGAGCAGTACTTC. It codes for CASSLSGTPGHEQYF.

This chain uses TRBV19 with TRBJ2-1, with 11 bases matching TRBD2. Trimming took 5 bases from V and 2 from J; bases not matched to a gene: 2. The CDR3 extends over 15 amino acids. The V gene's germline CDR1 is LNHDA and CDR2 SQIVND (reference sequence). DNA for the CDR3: TGTGCCAGTAGTTTACTAGCGGGGGCCTACAATGAGCAGTTCTTC. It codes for CASSLLAGAYNEQFF.

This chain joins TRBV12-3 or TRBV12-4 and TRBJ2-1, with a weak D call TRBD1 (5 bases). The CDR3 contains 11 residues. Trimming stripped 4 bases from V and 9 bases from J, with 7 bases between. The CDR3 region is CASSSGFEQFF. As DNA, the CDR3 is TGTGCCAGCAGTTCAGGGTTTGAGCAGTTCTTC.

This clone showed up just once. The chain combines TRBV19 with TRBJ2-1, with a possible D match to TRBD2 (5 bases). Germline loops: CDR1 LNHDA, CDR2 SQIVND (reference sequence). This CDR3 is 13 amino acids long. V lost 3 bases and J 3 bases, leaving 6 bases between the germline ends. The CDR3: CASSIEGYNEQFF. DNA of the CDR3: TGTGCCAGTAGTATCGAGGGCTACAATGAGCAGTTCTTC.

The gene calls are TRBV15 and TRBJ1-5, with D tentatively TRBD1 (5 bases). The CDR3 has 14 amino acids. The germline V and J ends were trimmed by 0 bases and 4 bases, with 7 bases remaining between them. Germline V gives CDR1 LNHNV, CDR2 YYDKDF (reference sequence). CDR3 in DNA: TGTGCCACCAGCAGAGAGACAGAGAATCAGCCCCAGCATTTT. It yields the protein CATSRETENQPQHF. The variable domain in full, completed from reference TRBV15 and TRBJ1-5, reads DAMVIQNPRYQVTQFGKPVTLSCSQTLNHNVMYWYQQKSSQAPKLLFHYYDKDFNNEADTPDNFQSRRPNTSFCFLDIRSPGLGDTAMYLCATSRETENQPQHFGDGTRLSIL.

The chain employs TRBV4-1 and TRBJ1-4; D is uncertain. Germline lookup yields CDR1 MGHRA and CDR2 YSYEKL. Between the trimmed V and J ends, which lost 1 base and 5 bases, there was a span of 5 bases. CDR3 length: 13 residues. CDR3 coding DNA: TGCGCCAGCAGCCAAGTCCTAAATGAAAAACTGTTTTTT. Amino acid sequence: CASSQVLNEKLFF.

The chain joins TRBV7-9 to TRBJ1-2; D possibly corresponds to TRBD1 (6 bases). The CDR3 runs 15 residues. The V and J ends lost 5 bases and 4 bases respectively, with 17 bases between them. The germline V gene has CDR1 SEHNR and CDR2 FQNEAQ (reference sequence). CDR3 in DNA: TGTGCCAGCAGCCTTACCGAGGGAGGGGGCTATGGCTACACCTTC. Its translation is CASSLTEGGGYGYTF.

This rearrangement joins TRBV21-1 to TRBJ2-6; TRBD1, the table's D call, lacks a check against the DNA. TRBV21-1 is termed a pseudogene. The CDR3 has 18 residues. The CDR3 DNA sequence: TGTGCCAGCAGCAAAGCTTGCAGGGAAACGTCTGGGGCCAACGTCCTGACTTTC. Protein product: CASSKACRETSGANVLTF.

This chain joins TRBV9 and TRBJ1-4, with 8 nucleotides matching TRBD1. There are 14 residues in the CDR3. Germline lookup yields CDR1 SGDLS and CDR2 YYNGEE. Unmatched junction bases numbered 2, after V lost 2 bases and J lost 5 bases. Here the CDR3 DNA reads TGTGCCAGCAGCGTCGCAGGGGGCAATGAAAAACTGTTTTTT. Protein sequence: CASSVAGGNEKLFF.

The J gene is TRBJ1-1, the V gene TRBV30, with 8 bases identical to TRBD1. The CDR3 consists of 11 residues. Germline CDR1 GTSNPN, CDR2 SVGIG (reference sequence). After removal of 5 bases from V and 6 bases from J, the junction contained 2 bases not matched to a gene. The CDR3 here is CAWGTGAEAFF. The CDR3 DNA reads TGTGCCTGGGGGACAGGCGCTGAAGCTTTCTTT. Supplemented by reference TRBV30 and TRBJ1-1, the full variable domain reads SQTIHQWPATLVQPVGSPLSLECTVEGTSNPNLYWYRQAAGRGLQLLFYSVGIGQISSEVPQNLSASRPQDRQFILSSKKLLLSDSGFYLCAWGTGAEAFFGQGTRLTVV.

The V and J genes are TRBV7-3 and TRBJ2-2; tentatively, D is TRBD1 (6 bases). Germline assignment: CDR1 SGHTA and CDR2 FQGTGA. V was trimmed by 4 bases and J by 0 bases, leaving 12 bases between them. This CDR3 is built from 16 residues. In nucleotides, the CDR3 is TGTGCCAGCAGCTCAACGGGACACCCGAACACCGGGGAGCTGTTTTTT. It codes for CASSSTGHPNTGELFF.

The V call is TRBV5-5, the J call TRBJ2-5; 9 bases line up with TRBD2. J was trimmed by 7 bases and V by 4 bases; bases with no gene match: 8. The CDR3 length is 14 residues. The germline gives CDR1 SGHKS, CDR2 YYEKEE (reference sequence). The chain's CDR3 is CASSRVAGVGTQYF. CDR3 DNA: TGTGCCAGCAGCCGGGTAGCGGGGGTCGGGACCCAGTACTTC. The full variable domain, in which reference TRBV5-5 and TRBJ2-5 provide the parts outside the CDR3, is DAGVTQSPTHLIKTRGQQVTLRCSPISGHKSVSWYQQVLGQGPQFIFQYYEKEERGRGNFPDRFSARQFPNYSSELNVNALLLGDSALYLCASSRVAGVGTQYFGPGTRLLVL.

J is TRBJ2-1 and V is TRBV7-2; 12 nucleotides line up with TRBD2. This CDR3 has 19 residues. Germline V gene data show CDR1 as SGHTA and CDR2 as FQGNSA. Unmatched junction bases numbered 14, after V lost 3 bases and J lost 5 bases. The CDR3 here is CASSFSRASGRAGDNEQFF. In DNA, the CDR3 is TGTGCCAGCAGCTTTTCTCGGGCTAGCGGGAGGGCCGGGGACAATGAGCAGTTCTTC.

The CDR3 DNA follows: TGCGCCAGCAGAGCAATGGGACAGGGCAAGGCCTCTGGAAACACCATATATTTT. As protein: CASRAMGQGKASGNTIYF. V and J are TRBV4-1 and TRBJ1-3; TRBD1 matches at 9 bases. Germline values: CDR1 MGHRA, CDR2 YSYEKL. V lost 6 bases to trimming and J lost 0 bases; unmatched junction nucleotides: 12. The CDR3 contains 18 residues.

As DNA, the CDR3 is TGTGCCAGCAGCTTAGGGGGCGCTAGCGGGAGTACAGATACGCAGTATTTT. It translates to CASSLGGASGSTDTQYF. J is TRBJ2-3 and V is TRBV7-3; TRBD2 agrees at 10 bases. After removal of 2 bases from V and 3 bases from J, the junction contained 8 bases not matched to a gene. Germline CDR1 SGHTA, CDR2 FQGTGA. The CDR3 sequence is 17 residues long.

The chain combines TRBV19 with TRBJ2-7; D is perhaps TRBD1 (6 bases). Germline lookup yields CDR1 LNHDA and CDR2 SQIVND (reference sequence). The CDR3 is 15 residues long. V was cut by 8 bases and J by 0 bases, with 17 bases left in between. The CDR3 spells CASRPTTGSSYEQYF. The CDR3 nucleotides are TGTGCCAGTCGACCCACGACAGGAAGCTCCTACGAGCAGTACTTC.

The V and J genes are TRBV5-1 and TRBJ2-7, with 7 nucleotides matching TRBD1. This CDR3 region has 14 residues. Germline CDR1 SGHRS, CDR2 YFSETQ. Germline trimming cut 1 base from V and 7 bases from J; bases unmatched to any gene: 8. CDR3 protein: CASSLTIGGGEQYF. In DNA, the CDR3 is TGCGCCAGCAGCTTGACGATAGGGGGCGGGGAGCAGTACTTC.

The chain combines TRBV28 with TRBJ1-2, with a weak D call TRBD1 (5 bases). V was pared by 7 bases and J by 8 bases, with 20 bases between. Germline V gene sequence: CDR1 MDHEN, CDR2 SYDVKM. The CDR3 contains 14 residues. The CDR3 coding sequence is TGTGCCAGCATGGATCTTTGGCAGGGTCAAGGCTACACCTTC. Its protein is CASMDLWQGQGYTF.

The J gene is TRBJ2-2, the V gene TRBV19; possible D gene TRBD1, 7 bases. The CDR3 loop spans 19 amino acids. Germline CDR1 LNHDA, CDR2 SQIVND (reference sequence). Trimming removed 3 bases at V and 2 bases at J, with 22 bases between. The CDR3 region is CASSIGLTGRFLNTGELFF. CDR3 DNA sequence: TGTGCCAGTAGTATCGGACTGACAGGGAGGTTTCTTAACACCGGGGAGCTGTTTTTT. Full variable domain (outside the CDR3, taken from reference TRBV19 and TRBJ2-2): DGGITQSPKYLFRKEGQNVTLSCEQNLNHDAMYWYRQDPGQGLRLIYYSQIVNDFQKGDIAEGYSVSREKKESFPLTVTSAQKNPTAFYLCASSIGLTGRFLNTGELFFGEGSRLTVL.

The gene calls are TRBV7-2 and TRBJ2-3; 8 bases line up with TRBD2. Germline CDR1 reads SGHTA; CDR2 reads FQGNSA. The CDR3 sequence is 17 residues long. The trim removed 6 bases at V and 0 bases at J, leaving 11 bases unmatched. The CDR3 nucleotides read TGTGCCAGCAGACTTAGCGGGATAGGTTTTAGCACAGATACGCAGTATTTT. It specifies CASRLSGIGFSTDTQYF.

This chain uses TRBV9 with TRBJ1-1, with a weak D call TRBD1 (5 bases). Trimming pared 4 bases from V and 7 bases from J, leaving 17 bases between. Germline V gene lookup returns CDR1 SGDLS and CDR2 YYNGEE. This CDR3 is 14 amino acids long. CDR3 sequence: CASSPDLGQGEAFF. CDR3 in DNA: TGTGCCAGCAGCCCCGATTTAGGGCAGGGTGAAGCTTTCTTT.

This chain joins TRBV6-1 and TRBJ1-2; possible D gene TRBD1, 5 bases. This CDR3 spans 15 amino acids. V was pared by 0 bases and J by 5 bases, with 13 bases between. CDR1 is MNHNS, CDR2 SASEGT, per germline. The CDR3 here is CASSEAGFTGYGYTF. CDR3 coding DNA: TGTGCCAGCAGTGAAGCGGGCTTTACAGGATATGGCTACACCTTC.

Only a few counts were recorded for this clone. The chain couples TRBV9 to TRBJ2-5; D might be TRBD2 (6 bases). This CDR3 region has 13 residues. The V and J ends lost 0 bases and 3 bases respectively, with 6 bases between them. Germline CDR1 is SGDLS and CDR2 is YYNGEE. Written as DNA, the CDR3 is TGTGCCAGCAGCGTAGGGGGGGAAGAGACCCAGTACTTC. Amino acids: CASSVGGEETQYF.

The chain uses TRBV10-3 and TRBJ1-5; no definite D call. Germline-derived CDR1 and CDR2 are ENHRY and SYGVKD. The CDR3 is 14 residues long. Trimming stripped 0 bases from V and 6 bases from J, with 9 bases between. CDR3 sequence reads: CAISESARGQPQHF. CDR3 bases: TGTGCCATCAGTGAGTCGGCCCGGGGTCAGCCCCAGCATTTT.

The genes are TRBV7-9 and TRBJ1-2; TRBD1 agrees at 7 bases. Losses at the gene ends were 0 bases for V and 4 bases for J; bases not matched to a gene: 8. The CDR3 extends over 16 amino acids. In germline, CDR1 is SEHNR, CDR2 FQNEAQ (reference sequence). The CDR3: CASSLAPGQKFYGYTF. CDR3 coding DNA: TGTGCCAGCAGCTTAGCCCCGGGACAGAAGTTCTATGGCTACACCTTC.